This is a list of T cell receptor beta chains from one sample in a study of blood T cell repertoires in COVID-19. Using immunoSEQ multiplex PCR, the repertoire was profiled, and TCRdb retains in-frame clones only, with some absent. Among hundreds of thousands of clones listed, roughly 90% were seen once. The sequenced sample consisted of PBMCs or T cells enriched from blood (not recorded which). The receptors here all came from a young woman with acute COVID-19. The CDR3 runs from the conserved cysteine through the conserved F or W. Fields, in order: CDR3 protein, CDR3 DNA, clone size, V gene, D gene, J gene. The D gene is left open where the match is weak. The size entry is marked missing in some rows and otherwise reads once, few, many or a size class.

cdr3_aa: CASSEDRSNEAFF
cdr3_nt: TGTGCCAGCAGCGAGGACAGGAGCAATGAAGCTTTCTTT
clone_size: .
v_call: TRBV5-6
d_call: TRBD1
j_call: TRBJ1-1

cdr3_aa: CASSEPGTVQPQHF
cdr3_nt: TGTGCCAGCAGCGAGCCGGGGACAGTCCAGCCCCAGCATTTT
clone_size: few
v_call: TRBV2
d_call: TRBD1
j_call: TRBJ1-5

cdr3_aa: CASSIKRFETQYF
cdr3_nt: TGTGCCAGTAGTATAAAGAGGTTCGAGACCCAGTACTTC
clone_size: .
v_call: TRBV19
d_call: .
j_call: TRBJ2-5

cdr3_aa: CSASLQDEKLFF
cdr3_nt: TGCAGTGCTAGTCTACAGGATGAAAAACTGTTTTTT
clone_size: .
v_call: TRBV20-1
d_call: .
j_call: TRBJ1-4

cdr3_aa: CSGGQGNTEAFF
cdr3_nt: TGCAGCGGGGGACAGGGGAACACTGAAGCTTTCTTT
clone_size: .
v_call: TRBV29-1
d_call: TRBD1
j_call: TRBJ1-1

cdr3_aa: CASSGLGHNEQFF
cdr3_nt: TGTGCCAGCAGCGGACTAGGCCACAATGAGCAGTTCTTC
clone_size: .
v_call: TRBV11-3
d_call: TRBD2
j_call: TRBJ2-1

cdr3_aa: CASSDDIAFTSEKLFF
cdr3_nt: TGTGCCAGCAGTGACGACATCGCGTTCACGTCGGAAAAACTGTTTTTT
clone_size: .
v_call: TRBV2
d_call: .
j_call: TRBJ1-4

cdr3_aa: CASSYLIGTRNTEAFF
cdr3_nt: TGTGCCAGCAGTTACCTCATTGGTACAAGGAACACTGAAGCTTTCTTT
clone_size: .
v_call: TRBV6-5
d_call: .
j_call: TRBJ1-1

cdr3_aa: CASSSTGKGAGTEAFF
cdr3_nt: TGTGCCAGCAGCTCTACAGGGAAGGGGGCCGGCACTGAAGCTTTCTTT
clone_size: .
v_call: TRBV7-9
d_call: TRBD1
j_call: TRBJ1-1

cdr3_aa: CASSFGTYEQYF
cdr3_nt: TGTGCCAGCAGTTTCGGTACCTACGAGCAGTACTTC
clone_size: .
v_call: TRBV12-3/TRBV12-4
d_call: .
j_call: TRBJ2-7

cdr3_aa: CASSLTGGGNQPQHF
cdr3_nt: TGTGCCAGCAGTCTCACCGGGGGTGGCAATCAGCCCCAGCATTTT
clone_size: .
v_call: TRBV9
d_call: .
j_call: TRBJ1-5

cdr3_aa: CATSDWPQALSNQPQHF
cdr3_nt: TGTGCCACCAGTGATTGGCCTCAGGCGTTAAGCAATCAGCCCCAGCATTTT
clone_size: .
v_call: TRBV24-1
d_call: .
j_call: TRBJ1-5

cdr3_aa: CASSQGLRGYADYEQYF
cdr3_nt: TGTGCCAGCAGCCAAGGTCTCAGGGGTTATGCAGACTACGAGCAGTACTTC
clone_size: .
v_call: TRBV4-2
d_call: .
j_call: TRBJ2-7

cdr3_aa: CASSPQGQNNYGYTF
cdr3_nt: TGTGCCAGCAGCCCACAGGGCCAGAATAACTATGGCTACACCTTC
clone_size: .
v_call: TRBV13
d_call: .
j_call: TRBJ1-2

cdr3_aa: CASSLGTPSTEAFF
cdr3_nt: TGCGCCAGCAGCTTGGGCACCCCGAGCACTGAAGCTTTCTTT
clone_size: .
v_call: TRBV5-1
d_call: .
j_call: TRBJ1-1

cdr3_aa: CASSDRGAQPQHF
cdr3_nt: TGTGCCAGCAGTGATAGGGGTGCACAGCCCCAGCATTTT
clone_size: .
v_call: TRBV2
d_call: .
j_call: TRBJ1-5

cdr3_aa: CASSPGTGGLNTEAFF
cdr3_nt: TGTGCCAGCTCACCCGGGACAGGGGGCTTGAACACTGAAGCTTTCTTT
clone_size: .
v_call: TRBV18
d_call: TRBD1
j_call: TRBJ1-1

cdr3_aa: CASSQEPHGSGTEAFF
cdr3_nt: TGCGCCAGCAGCCAAGAGCCCCACGGGAGTGGCACTGAAGCTTTCTTT
clone_size: .
v_call: TRBV4-1
d_call: .
j_call: TRBJ1-1

cdr3_aa: CASSLASGTSGPTIPCEQYF
cdr3_nt: TGTGCTAGCAGCTTGGCCTCCGGGACTAGCGGGCCTACCATCCCTTGCGAGCAGTACTTC
clone_size: .
v_call: TRBV7-7
d_call: TRBD2
j_call: TRBJ2-7

cdr3_aa: CASSVADRGVNTEAFF
cdr3_nt: TGTGCCAGCAGCGTAGCTGACAGGGGGGTGAACACTGAAGCTTTCTTT
clone_size: .
v_call: TRBV9
d_call: TRBD1
j_call: TRBJ1-1

cdr3_aa: CASSSLQVGNQPQHF
cdr3_nt: TGTGCCAGTTCCTCATTACAGGTTGGCAATCAGCCCCAGCATTTT
clone_size: .
v_call: TRBV19
d_call: .
j_call: TRBJ1-5

cdr3_aa: CASKGSGISGLNNEQFF
cdr3_nt: TGTGCCAGCAAAGGTAGCGGGATCTCGGGACTCAACAATGAGCAGTTCTTC
clone_size: .
v_call: TRBV27
d_call: TRBD2
j_call: TRBJ2-1

cdr3_aa: CASSRDTGELFF
cdr3_nt: TGTGCCAGCAGCCGGGACACCGGGGAGCTGTTTTTT
clone_size: .
v_call: TRBV11-3
d_call: .
j_call: TRBJ2-2

cdr3_aa: CASSGTSGTYEQFF
cdr3_nt: TGCGCCAGCTCTGGGACTAGCGGGACCTATGAGCAGTTCTTC
clone_size: .
v_call: TRBV5-1
d_call: TRBD2
j_call: TRBJ2-1

cdr3_aa: CASSPIAIKAGQGSYEQYF
cdr3_nt: TGTGCCAGCTCACCAATCGCAATTAAAGCTGGACAGGGTTCCTACGAGCAGTACTTC
clone_size: .
v_call: TRBV18
d_call: TRBD1
j_call: TRBJ2-7

cdr3_aa: CASSRDKNEQYF
cdr3_nt: TGTGCCAGCAGCCGGGACAAGAACGAGCAGTACTTC
clone_size: .
v_call: TRBV13
d_call: .
j_call: TRBJ2-7

cdr3_aa: CASSRTSSGANVLTF
cdr3_nt: TGTGCCAGCAGCCGGACAAGCTCTGGGGCCAACGTCCTGACTTTC
clone_size: .
v_call: TRBV3-1/TRBV3-2
d_call: .
j_call: TRBJ2-6

cdr3_aa: CASSLQGGNQPQHF
cdr3_nt: TGTGCCAGCTCACTACAGGGGGGCAATCAGCCCCAGCATTTT
clone_size: .
v_call: TRBV18
d_call: TRBD1
j_call: TRBJ1-5

cdr3_aa: CATHGLAGGPETQYF
cdr3_nt: TGTGCCACTCACGGCCTAGCGGGAGGGCCGGAGACCCAGTACTTC
clone_size: .
v_call: TRBV5-8
d_call: TRBD2
j_call: TRBJ2-5

cdr3_aa: CASIRTGDYGYTF
cdr3_nt: TGTGCCAGCATTCGGACAGGCGACTATGGCTACACCTTC
clone_size: .
v_call: TRBV6-5
d_call: TRBD1
j_call: TRBJ1-2

cdr3_aa: CASREGWAYSDQYF
cdr3_nt: TGTGCCAGCAGGGAAGGATGGGCCTATAGCGATCAGTACTTC
clone_size: .
v_call: TRBV6-1
d_call: .
j_call: TRBJ2-7

cdr3_aa: CASSRGLLDTQYF
cdr3_nt: TGTGCCAGCTCCCGGGGACTGCTCGATACGCAGTATTTT
clone_size: once
v_call: TRBV18
d_call: .
j_call: TRBJ2-3

cdr3_aa: CASNAPGQHLREEQYF
cdr3_nt: TGTGCCAGTAACGCTCCGGGACAGCACCTCCGAGAAGAGCAGTACTTC
clone_size: .
v_call: TRBV19
d_call: TRBD1
j_call: TRBJ2-7

cdr3_aa: CASSRTGTDGYTF
cdr3_nt: TGTGCCAGCAGCCGCACCGGGACAGATGGCTACACCTTC
clone_size: .
v_call: TRBV3-1/TRBV3-2
d_call: TRBD1
j_call: TRBJ1-2

cdr3_aa: CASSLRLAGTYNEQFF
cdr3_nt: TGTGCCAGCAGTTTAAGACTAGCGGGCACCTACAATGAGCAGTTCTTC
clone_size: .
v_call: TRBV27
d_call: TRBD2
j_call: TRBJ2-1

cdr3_aa: CASSLRLPFSLAGNEQYF
cdr3_nt: TGTGCCAGCAGCCTCCGACTCCCGTTCAGTCTAGCGGGAAACGAGCAGTACTTC
clone_size: .
v_call: TRBV5-8
d_call: TRBD2
j_call: TRBJ2-7

cdr3_aa: CASSLEGLAGETQYF
cdr3_nt: TGCGCCAGCAGCTTGGAGGGACTAGCGGGTGAGACCCAGTACTTC
clone_size: .
v_call: TRBV5-1
d_call: TRBD2
j_call: TRBJ2-5

cdr3_aa: CASNLDRGRNEQFF
cdr3_nt: TGTGCCAGCAACCTGGACAGGGGGCGCAATGAGCAGTTCTTC
clone_size: .
v_call: TRBV11-2
d_call: TRBD1
j_call: TRBJ2-1

cdr3_aa: CASSPTDRGRYHEQYF
cdr3_nt: TGTGCCAGCAGTCCGACGGACAGGGGACGGTACCACGAGCAGTACTTC
clone_size: .
v_call: TRBV27
d_call: TRBD1
j_call: TRBJ2-7

cdr3_aa: CASSLTGGDEKLFF
cdr3_nt: TGTGCCAGCAGTTTGACGGGGGGGGACGAAAAACTGTTTTTT
clone_size: few
v_call: TRBV28
d_call: .
j_call: TRBJ1-4